These 4 T cell receptor beta chains originate from one sample sequenced in a study of CD8+ T cells in alopecia areata. Treatment specified: oral pan-JAK inhibitor, 5-10 mg twice daily. Reverse transcribed after extraction, RNA yielded cDNA as the sequencing template. Generated by immunoSEQ multiplex PCR, the TCRdb table keeps only in-frame clones and is missing some. The repertoire holds 130,000 to 150,000 clones, with approximately 80% as singletons. The specimen was CD8+ T cells sorted from blood, collected at week 4, from a patient treated with tofacitinib. The source of these receptors is a human donor with alopecia areata.

Only a few counts were recorded for this clone. The chain carries TRBV29-1 and TRBJ1-1; no reliable D call. The V end was cut by 6 bases, the J end by 4 bases, with 18 bases between. From germline, CDR1 is SQVTM and CDR2 ANQGSEA. The CDR3 consists of 14 residues. The CDR3 nucleotides read TGCAGCGTCCTAGTCGAGAGGGCAAGCACTGAAGCTTTCTTT. Protein: CSVLVERASTEAFF.

The V call is TRBV7-2, the J call TRBJ2-3, with D possibly matching TRBD2 (6 bases). This CDR3 contains 16 residues. The germline CDR1 and CDR2 sequences are SGHTA and FQGNSA. V was trimmed by 2 bases and J by 3 bases, leaving 15 bases between them. This chain's CDR3 is CASSLKAGRGTDTQYF. CDR3 sequence (DNA): TGTGCCAGCAGCTTAAAGGCGGGCCGGGGGACAGATACGCAGTATTTT.

The chain joins TRBV29-1 to TRBJ1-1; the D gene is possibly TRBD1 (6 bases). Trimming took 5 bases from V and 5 from J, leaving 15 bases between them. The CDR3 loop spans 13 amino acids. CDR1 and CDR2 from the germline V gene are SQVTM and ANQGSEA. The CDR3 reads CSVIGGAGTEAFF. The CDR3 DNA follows: TGCAGCGTTATCGGGGGGGCGGGTACTGAAGCTTTCTTT.

The rearrangement links TRBV4-2 to TRBJ2-7; D may be TRBD2 (5 bases). This CDR3 comprises 14 residues. V was shortened by 3 bases and J by 3 bases, with 12 bases between the two germline ends. Germline CDR1 LGHNA, CDR2 YNFKEQ. The CDR3 DNA sequence: TGTGCCAGCAGCCATGGACTTCTACTCTACGAGCAGTACTTC. Protein sequence: CASSHGLLLYEQYF.